Reported below is one TCR beta chain. PCR used 60 Vbeta primers and 13 Jbeta primers. TCRdb's copy holds only in-frame clones and misses some; the assay was immunoSEQ multiplex PCR. This repertoire includes 70,000 or so clones. The data stem from a study of cytomegalovirus exposure and HLA in healthy donors. V lost 0 bases and J lost 4, with 10 bases in between. The CDR3 runs 15 residues. CDR1 and CDR2 (germline): SEHNR, FQNEAQ (reference sequence). The V and J genes are TRBV7-9 and TRBJ1-5; tentatively, D is TRBD1 (6 bases). The source is a boy younger than 18 in good health and CMV-seronegative. Sequencing was performed on PBMCs. The CDR3 region has the DNA TGTGCCAGCAGCTTAGCAGGGACACCTAATCAGCCCCAGCATTTT. Its protein product is CASSLAGTPNQPQHF.